Below are 5 T cell receptor beta chains sequenced from a single sample in a study of cytomegalovirus exposure and HLA in healthy donors. PCR involved 60 Vbeta and 13 Jbeta primers. Sequenced by immunoSEQ multiplex PCR; TCRdb stores in-frame clones only, minus some. Among about 160,000 clones, around 81% were seen once, and the ten largest hold approximately 1%. The specimen sequenced was PBMCs. The receptors originated from a woman aged 40 to 55 in good health and CMV-seronegative.

The chain has TRBV11-2 and TRBJ2-2; maybe TRBD2 (5 bases). Per germline, CDR1 SGHAT and CDR2 FQNNGV. With 5 bases removed from V and 1 base from J, the gap between germline ends came to 11 bases. This CDR3 has 15 residues. The DNA for the CDR3 is TGTGCCAGCAGCGCTATGGACTGGAACACCGGGGAGCTGTTTTTT. As protein: CASSAMDWNTGELFF.

This clone has just a few counts. V gene TRBV11-3 combines with J gene TRBJ2-7, with D possibly being TRBD2 (5 bases). The V gene lost 5 bases and the J gene lost 5 bases, with 16 bases spanning the gap. This CDR3 is 14 amino acids long. The germline V gene has CDR1 SGHNT and CDR2 YENEEA. The CDR3 nucleotides are TGTGCCAGCAGCCCACAGAGAGCGGCGGACGAGCAGTACTTC. Translating it yields CASSPQRAADEQYF.

The chain joins TRBV5-1 to TRBJ1-2; TRBD1 might be the D (6 bases). CDR3 length equals 14 residues. The germline gives CDR1 SGHRS, CDR2 YFSETQ. V lost 0 bases and J 6 bases, leaving 12 bases between the germline ends. The CDR3 here is CASSLGNRVHGYTF. For the CDR3, the DNA is TGCGCCAGCAGCTTGGGAAACAGGGTTCATGGCTACACCTTC.

The chain combines TRBV11-2 with TRBJ2-7, with D maybe TRBD1 (6 bases). The length of the CDR3 is 14 residues. V lost 6 bases, J lost 0 bases, and 12 bases lay in between. CDR1 and CDR2 (germline): SGHAT, FQNNGV. DNA of the CDR3: TGTGCCAGCAGTCCCGGGACACTCTCCTACGAGCAGTACTTC. Translating gives CASSPGTLSYEQYF.

The V gene is TRBV5-1, the J gene TRBJ2-2; D gene ambiguous. The CDR3 sequence is 14 residues long. From germline, CDR1 is SGHRS and CDR2 YFSETQ. V was pared by 4 bases and J by 0 bases, with 7 bases between. CDR3 sequence: CASSRRANTGELFF. The CDR3 DNA reads as TGCGCCAGCAGCCGTCGGGCGAACACCGGGGAGCTGTTTTTT.